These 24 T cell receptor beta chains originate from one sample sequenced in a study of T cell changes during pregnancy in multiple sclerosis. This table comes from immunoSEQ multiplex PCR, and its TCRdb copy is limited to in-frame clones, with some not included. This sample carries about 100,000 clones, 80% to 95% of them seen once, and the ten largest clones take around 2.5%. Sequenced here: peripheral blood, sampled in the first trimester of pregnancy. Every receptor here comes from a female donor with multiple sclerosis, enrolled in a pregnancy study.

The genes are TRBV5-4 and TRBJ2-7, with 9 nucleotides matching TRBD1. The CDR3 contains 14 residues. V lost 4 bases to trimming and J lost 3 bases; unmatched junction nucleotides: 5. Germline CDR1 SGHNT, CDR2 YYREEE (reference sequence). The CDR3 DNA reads TGTGCCAGCAGCGACGGGACAGGGAACTACGAGCAGTACTTC. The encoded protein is CASSDGTGNYEQYF. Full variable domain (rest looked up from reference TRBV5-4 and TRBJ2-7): ETGVTQSPTHLIKTRGQQVTLRCSSQSGHNTVSWYQQALGQGPQFIFQYYREEENGRGNFPPRFSGLQFPNYSSELNVNALELDDSALYLCASSDGTGNYEQYFGPGTRLTVT.

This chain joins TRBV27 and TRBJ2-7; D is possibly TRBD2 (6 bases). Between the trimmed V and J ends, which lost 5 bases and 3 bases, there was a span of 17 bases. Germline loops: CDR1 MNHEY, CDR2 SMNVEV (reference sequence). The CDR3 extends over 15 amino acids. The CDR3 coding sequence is TGTGCCAGCAGTCCCGGGGTCGCGGACTACTACGAGCAGTACTTC. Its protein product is CASSPGVADYYEQYF.

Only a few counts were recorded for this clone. CDR3 loop: CASSILTGLASNQPQHF. CDR3 DNA: TGTGCCAGTAGTATTCTAACAGGCCTCGCGAGCAATCAGCCCCAGCATTTT. The chain recombines TRBV19 with TRBJ1-5; D perhaps matches TRBD1 (5 bases). CDR3 length: 17 amino acids. V lost 3 bases, J lost 1 base, and 16 bases lay in between. Germline V gene data show CDR1 as LNHDA and CDR2 as SQIVND (reference sequence).

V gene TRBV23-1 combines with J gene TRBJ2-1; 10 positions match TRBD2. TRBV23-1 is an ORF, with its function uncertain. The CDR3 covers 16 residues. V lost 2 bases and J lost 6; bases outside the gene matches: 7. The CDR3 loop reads CASSQPGTSAGNEQFF. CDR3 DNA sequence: TGCGCCAGCAGTCAACCTGGGACTAGCGCTGGCAATGAGCAGTTCTTC.

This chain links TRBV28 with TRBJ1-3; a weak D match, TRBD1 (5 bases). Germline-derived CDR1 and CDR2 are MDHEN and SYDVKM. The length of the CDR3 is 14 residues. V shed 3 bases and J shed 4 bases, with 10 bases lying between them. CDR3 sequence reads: CASSFQGVGNTIYF. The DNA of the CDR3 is TGTGCCAGCAGTTTCCAAGGGGTAGGAAACACCATATATTTT.

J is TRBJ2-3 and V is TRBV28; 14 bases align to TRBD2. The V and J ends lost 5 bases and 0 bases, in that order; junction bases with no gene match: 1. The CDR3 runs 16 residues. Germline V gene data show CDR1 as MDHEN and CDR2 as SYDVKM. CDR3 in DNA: TGTGCCAGCAGTCGACTAGCGGGAGGGAGCACAGATACGCAGTATTTT. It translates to CASSRLAGGSTDTQYF.

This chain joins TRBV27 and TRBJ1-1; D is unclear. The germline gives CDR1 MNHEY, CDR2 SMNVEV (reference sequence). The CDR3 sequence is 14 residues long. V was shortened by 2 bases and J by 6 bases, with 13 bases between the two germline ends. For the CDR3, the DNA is TGTGCCAGCAGTTTAAAAAACAGCGGCCCTGAAGCTTTCTTT. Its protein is CASSLKNSGPEAFF.

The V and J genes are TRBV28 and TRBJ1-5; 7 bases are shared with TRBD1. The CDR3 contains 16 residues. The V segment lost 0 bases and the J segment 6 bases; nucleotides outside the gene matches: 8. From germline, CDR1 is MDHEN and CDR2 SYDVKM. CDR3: CASSLWAGGGGQPQHF. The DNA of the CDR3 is TGTGCCAGCAGTTTATGGGCAGGGGGAGGAGGTCAGCCCCAGCATTTT.

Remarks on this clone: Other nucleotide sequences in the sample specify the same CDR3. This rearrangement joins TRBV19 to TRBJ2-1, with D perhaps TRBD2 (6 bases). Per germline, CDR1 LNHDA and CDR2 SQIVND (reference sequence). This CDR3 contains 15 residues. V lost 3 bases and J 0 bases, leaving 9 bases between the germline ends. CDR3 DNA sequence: TGTGCCAGTAGTATTGCCGGGAGCTCCTACAATGAGCAGTTCTTC. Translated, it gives CASSIAGSSYNEQFF.

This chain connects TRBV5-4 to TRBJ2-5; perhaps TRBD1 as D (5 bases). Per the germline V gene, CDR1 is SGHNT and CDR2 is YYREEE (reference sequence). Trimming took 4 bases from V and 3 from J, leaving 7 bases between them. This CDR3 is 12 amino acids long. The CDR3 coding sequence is TGTGCCAGCAGCCGACAGAAAGAGACCCAGTACTTC. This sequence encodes CASSRQKETQYF. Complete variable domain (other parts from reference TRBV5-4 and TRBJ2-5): ETGVTQSPTHLIKTRGQQVTLRCSSQSGHNTVSWYQQALGQGPQFIFQYYREEENGRGNFPPRFSGLQFPNYSSELNVNALELDDSALYLCASSRQKETQYFGPGTRLLVL.

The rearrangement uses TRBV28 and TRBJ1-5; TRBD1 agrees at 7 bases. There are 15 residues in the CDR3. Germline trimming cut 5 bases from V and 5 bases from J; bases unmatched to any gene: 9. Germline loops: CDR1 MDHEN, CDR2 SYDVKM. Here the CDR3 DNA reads TGTGCCAGCAGTCCGCGACAGGGAATGGATCAGCCCCAGCATTTT. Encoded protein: CASSPRQGMDQPQHF.

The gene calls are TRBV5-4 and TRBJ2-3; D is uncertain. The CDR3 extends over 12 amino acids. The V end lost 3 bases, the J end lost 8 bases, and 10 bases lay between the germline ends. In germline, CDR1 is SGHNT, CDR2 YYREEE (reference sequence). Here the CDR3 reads CASSYQTATQYF. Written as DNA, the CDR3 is TGTGCCAGCAGCTATCAGACTGCTACGCAGTATTTT.

The CDR3 DNA is TGTGCCAGCAGTTACGGGGGTGCGGGAGGAACAAATGAGCAGTTCTTC. Its protein is CASSYGGAGGTNEQFF. The rearrangement uses TRBV6-5 and TRBJ2-1; TRBD2 aligns across 8 bases. In germline, CDR1 is MNHEY, CDR2 SVGAGI. The V segment lost 2 bases and the J segment 7 bases; nucleotides outside the gene matches: 10. The CDR3 covers 16 residues.

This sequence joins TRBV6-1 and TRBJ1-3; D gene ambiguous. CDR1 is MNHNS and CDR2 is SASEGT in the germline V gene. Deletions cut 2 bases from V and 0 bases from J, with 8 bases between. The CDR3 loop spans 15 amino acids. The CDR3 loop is CASSEPGSSGNTIYF. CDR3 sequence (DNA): TGTGCCAGCAGTGAACCGGGGAGCTCTGGAAACACCATATATTTT.

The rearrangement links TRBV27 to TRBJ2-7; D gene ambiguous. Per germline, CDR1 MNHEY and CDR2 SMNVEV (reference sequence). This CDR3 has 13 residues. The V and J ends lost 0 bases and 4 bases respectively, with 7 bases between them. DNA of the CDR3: TGTGCCAGCAGTTTATCTGCGGCATACGAGCAGTACTTC. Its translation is CASSLSAAYEQYF.

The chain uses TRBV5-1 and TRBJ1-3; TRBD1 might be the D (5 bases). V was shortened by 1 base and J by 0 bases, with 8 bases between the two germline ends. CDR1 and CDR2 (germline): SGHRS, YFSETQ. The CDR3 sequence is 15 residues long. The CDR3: CASSLTGYSGNTIYF. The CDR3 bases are TGCGCCAGCAGCTTGACAGGTTACTCTGGAAACACCATATATTTT. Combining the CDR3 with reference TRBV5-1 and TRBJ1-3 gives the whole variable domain KAGVTQTPRYLIKTRGQQVTLSCSPISGHRSVSWYQQTPGQGLQFLFEYFSETQRNKGNFPGRFSGRQFSNSRSEMNVSTLELGDSALYLCASSLTGYSGNTIYFGEGSWLTVV.

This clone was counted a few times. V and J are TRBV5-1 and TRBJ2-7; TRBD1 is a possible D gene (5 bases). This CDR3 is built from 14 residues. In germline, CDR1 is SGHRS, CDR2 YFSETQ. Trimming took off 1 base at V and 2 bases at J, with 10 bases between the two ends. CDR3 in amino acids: CASSLRTDTYEQYF. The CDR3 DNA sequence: TGCGCCAGCAGCTTGAGGACGGACACCTACGAGCAGTACTTC.

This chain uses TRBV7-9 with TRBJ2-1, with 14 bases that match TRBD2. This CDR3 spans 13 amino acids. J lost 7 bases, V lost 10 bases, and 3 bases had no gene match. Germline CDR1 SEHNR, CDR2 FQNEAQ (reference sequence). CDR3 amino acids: CAIRLAGGNEQFF. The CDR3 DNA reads TGTGCCATCCGACTAGCGGGGGGGAATGAGCAGTTCTTC.

As DNA, the CDR3 is TGTGCCAGCAGTTTGGTCGGTAATCAGCCCCAGCATTTT. It encodes CASSLVGNQPQHF. V usage is TRBV27 and J usage is TRBJ1-5; the D is unclear. The germline V gene has CDR1 MNHEY and CDR2 SMNVEV (reference sequence). The CDR3 spans 13 residues. V shed 3 bases and J shed 4 bases, with 7 bases lying between them.

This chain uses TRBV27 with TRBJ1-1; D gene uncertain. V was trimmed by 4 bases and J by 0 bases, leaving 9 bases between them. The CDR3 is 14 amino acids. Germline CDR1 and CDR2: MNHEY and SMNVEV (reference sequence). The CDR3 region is CASSSVGVNTEAFF. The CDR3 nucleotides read TGTGCCAGCAGTTCAGTGGGAGTGAACACTGAAGCTTTCTTT.

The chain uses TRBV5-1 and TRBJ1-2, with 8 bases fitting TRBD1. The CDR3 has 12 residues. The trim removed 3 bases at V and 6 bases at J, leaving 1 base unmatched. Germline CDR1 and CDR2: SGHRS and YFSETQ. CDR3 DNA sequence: TGCGCCAGCAGCTCAGGGGGCCATGGCTACACCTTC. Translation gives CASSSGGHGYTF.

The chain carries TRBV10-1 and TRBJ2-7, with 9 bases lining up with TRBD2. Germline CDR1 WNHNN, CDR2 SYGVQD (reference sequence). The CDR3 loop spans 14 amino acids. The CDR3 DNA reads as TGCGAAGGCAACGGGGTAGCGGGAGTCTACGAGCAGTACTTC. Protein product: CEGNGVAGVYEQYF.

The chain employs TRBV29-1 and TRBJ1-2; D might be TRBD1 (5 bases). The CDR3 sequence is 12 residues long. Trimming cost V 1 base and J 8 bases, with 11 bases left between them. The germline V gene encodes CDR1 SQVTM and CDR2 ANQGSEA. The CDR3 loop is CSVEGRVDGYTF. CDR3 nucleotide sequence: TGCAGCGTTGAAGGCAGGGTGGACGGCTACACCTTC.

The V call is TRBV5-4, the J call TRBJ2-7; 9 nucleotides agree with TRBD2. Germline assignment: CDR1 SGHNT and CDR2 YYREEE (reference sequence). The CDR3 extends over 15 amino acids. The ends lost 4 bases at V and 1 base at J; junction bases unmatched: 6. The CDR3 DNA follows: TGTGCCAGCAGCCCTGATGCGGGAGGGTCCTACGAGCAGTACTTC. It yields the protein CASSPDAGGSYEQYF. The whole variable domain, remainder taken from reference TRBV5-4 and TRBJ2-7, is ETGVTQSPTHLIKTRGQQVTLRCSSQSGHNTVSWYQQALGQGPQFIFQYYREEENGRGNFPPRFSGLQFPNYSSELNVNALELDDSALYLCASSPDAGGSYEQYFGPGTRLTVT.